This TCR beta chain was profiled in a study of response to subunit inactivated influenza vaccine. Findings of the study overall: It was the authors' suggestion that each seasonal influenza vaccination recruits few new T cells.

The V segment lost 1 base and the J segment 5 bases; nucleotides outside the gene matches: 6. This CDR3 region has 15 residues. CDR1 and CDR2 (germline): SGHRS, YFSETQ. Each CDR3 protein gets one entry after TCRdb re-called the RT-PCR reads with MiXCR. The sample carries under 800,000 distinct CDR3 sequences, around 13% recorded once. A note on this clonotype: Its antigen is not identified.

The sample in question was PBMCs from blood, obtained 14 to 15 days before vaccination. The TCR sequence derives from a man aged 45-65 years who received an inactivated influenza vaccine. The J gene is TRBJ2-5, the V gene TRBV5-1, with TRBD1 identical over 9 bases. This chain's CDR3 is CASSLPTGTGETQYF. In DNA form, the CDR3 reads TGCGCCAGCAGCTTGCCAACAGGGACAGGGGAGACCCAGTACTTC.